The rows below give T cell receptor beta chains drawn from one sample of a study of blood T cell repertoires in COVID-19. Profiling relied on immunoSEQ multiplex PCR, and the TCRdb table lists in-frame clones only, not all of them. Here the sample spans about 260,000 clones, 83% being singletons. Specimen: peripheral blood. The receptors come from a woman aged 45 to 65 who had recovered from COVID-19. The CDR3 runs from the conserved cysteine through the conserved F or W. A D gene is named only where the DNA matches it firmly. For some rows the clone size is stated as once, few or many, or as a class when expanded; others skip it.

>-|TRBV18|TRBJ2-5|-
TGTGCCAGCTCACCCCCTACCCGGGAGACCCAGTACTTC
CASSPPTRETQYF
>-|TRBV9|TRBJ2-4|TRBD2
TGTGCCAGCAGCGTAGGAACTAGCGGGGAGGGGAACATTCAGTACTTC
CASSVGTSGEGNIQYF
>once|TRBV10-3|TRBJ2-1|TRBD2
TGTGCCATCAGTAAGCGGGGGGGTACAAATGAGCAGTTCTTC
CAISKRGGTNEQFF
>once|TRBV15|TRBJ2-3|TRBD2
TGTGCCACCAGCAGGGGGGAGGGGATAAGCACAGATACGCAGTATTTT
CATSRGEGISTDTQYF
>-|TRBV29-1|TRBJ2-3|-
TGCAGCGTTGTGTCTAGCACAGATACGCAGTATTTT
CSVVSSTDTQYF
>once|TRBV19|TRBJ2-7|TRBD2
TGTGCCAGTAGCCATCGACTAGCGGCGACCTACGAGCAGTACTTC
CASSHRLAATYEQYF
>-|TRBV3-1/TRBV3-2|TRBJ2-7|TRBD2
TGTGCCAGCAGCCTCAAGATCAGGCCTACACCCGACTGGCGGGAGGTCTCCTACGAGCAGTACTTC
CASSLKIRPTPDWREVSYEQYF
>-|TRBV28|TRBJ2-5|TRBD2
TGTGCCAGCAGCCGCCCAGTAGCGGGGGTTACCCAAGAGACCCAGTACTTC
CASSRPVAGVTQETQYF
>-|TRBV9|TRBJ1-1|-
TGTGCCAGCAGCCCTCGAACCATTCAGGAAAGCACTGAAGCTTTCTTT
CASSPRTIQESTEAFF
>-|TRBV20-1|TRBJ2-7|-
TGCAGTGCTAGTTTTCGATCACAGGGCTACGAGCAGTACTTC
CSASFRSQGYEQYF
>-|TRBV7-3|TRBJ2-1|-
TGTGCCAGCAGCTTTGGTACTAACCAAGTCAATGAGCAGTTCTTC
CASSFGTNQVNEQFF
>once|TRBV6-1|TRBJ2-7|-
TGTGCCAGCAGTGAACAGGGGCGCGAGCAGTACTTC
CASSEQGREQYF
>few|TRBV7-2|TRBJ1-3|-
TGTGCCAGCAGCCTACAGGGCAACTCTGGAAACACCATATATTTT
CASSLQGNSGNTIYF
>-|TRBV28|TRBJ2-5|TRBD1
TGTGCCAGCAGACAACAGGGGGTACAAGAGACCCAGTACTTC
CASRQQGVQETQYF
>-|TRBV11-2|TRBJ2-7|-
TGTGCCAGCAGCCCAAGGTTCCCGACAGGCGAGCAGTACTTC
CASSPRFPTGEQYF
>-|TRBV19|TRBJ2-7|TRBD1
TGTGCCAGTAGTGTTACCGGGACAGGGTTACCTTACGAGCAGTACTTC
CASSVTGTGLPYEQYF
>-|TRBV19|TRBJ1-5|-
TGTGCCAGTAGTCCCCCTTACAGGGTGGGGAGCAATCAGCCCCAGCATTTT
CASSPPYRVGSNQPQHF
>-|TRBV5-6|TRBJ2-1|-
TGTGCCAGCTTAGACTCCAGCTCCTACAATGAGCAGTTCTTC
CASLDSSSYNEQFF
>-|TRBV7-2|TRBJ2-5|TRBD2
TGTGCCAGCAGCTTAATCGGGAGGGGGGAGACCCAGTACTTC
CASSLIGRGETQYF
>few|TRBV5-4|TRBJ2-3|TRBD1
TGTGCCAGCAGCAGGACAGGATCAGATACGCAGTATTTT
CASSRTGSDTQYF
>-|TRBV6-1|TRBJ2-2|-
TGTGCCAGCAGTGAGGGCACAGGGATGATCGGGGAGCTGTTTTTT
CASSEGTGMIGELFF
>-|TRBV9|TRBJ2-7|-
TGTGCCAGCAGCGTAGAGGGCACGGGGGAGCAGTACTTC
CASSVEGTGEQYF
>-|TRBV7-2|TRBJ2-7|TRBD1
TGTGCCAGCAGCGCAAACCCGGGACAGGGATCCTACGAGCAGTACTTC
CASSANPGQGSYEQYF
>-|TRBV4-3|TRBJ2-7|-
TGCGCCAGCAGCCAAGTGGCGGAAAACTACGAGCAGTACTTC
CASSQVAENYEQYF
>-|TRBV28|TRBJ2-7|TRBD1
TGTGCCAGCAGTTCTACGGACAGGGAAGGAACCTACGAGCAGTACTTC
CASSSTDREGTYEQYF
>-|TRBV6-2/TRBV6-3|TRBJ2-3|-
TGTGCCAGCAGTTACTACATTGGGGACACTACCACAGATACGCAGTATTTT
CASSYYIGDTTTDTQYF
>-|TRBV7-2|TRBJ1-1|-
TGTGCCAGCAGCTCTAGCCCGGGTCTTGAAGCTTTCTTT
CASSSSPGLEAFF
>-|TRBV7-9|TRBJ1-1|TRBD1
TGTGCCAGCAGCCCCCGACAGGGGGCATCTGAAGCTTTCTTT
CASSPRQGASEAFF